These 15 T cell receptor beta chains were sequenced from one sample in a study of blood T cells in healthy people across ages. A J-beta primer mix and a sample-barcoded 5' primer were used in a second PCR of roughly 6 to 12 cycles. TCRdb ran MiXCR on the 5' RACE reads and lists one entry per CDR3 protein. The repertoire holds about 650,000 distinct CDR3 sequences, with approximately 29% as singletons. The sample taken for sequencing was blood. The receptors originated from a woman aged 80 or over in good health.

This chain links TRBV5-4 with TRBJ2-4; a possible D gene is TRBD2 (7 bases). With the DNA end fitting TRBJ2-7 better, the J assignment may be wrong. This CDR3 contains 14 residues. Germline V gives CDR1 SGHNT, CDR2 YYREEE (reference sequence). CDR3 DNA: TGTGCCAGCAGCGAGGGGGGGGTTTTTTACGAGCAGTACTTC. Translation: CASSEGGVFYEQYF.

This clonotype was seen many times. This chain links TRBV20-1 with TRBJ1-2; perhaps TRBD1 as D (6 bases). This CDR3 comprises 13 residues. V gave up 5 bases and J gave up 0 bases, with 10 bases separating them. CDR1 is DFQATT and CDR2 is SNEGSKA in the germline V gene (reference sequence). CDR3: CSAQQGANYGYTF. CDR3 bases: TGCAGTGCTCAACAGGGAGCTAACTATGGCTACACCTTC.

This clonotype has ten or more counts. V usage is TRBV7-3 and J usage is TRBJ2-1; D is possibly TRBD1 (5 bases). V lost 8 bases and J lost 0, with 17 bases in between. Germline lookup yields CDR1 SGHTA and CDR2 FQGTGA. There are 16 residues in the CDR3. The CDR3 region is CASGVQGFGSYNEQFF. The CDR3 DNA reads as TGTGCCAGCGGAGTTCAGGGTTTCGGCTCCTACAATGAGCAGTTCTTC.

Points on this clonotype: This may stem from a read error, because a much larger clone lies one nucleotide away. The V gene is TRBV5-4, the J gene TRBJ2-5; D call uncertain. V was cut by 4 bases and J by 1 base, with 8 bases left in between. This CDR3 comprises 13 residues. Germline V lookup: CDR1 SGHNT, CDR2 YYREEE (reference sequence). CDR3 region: CASSLESQETQYF. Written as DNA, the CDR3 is TGTGCCAGCAGCCTAGAGAGCCAAGAGACCCAGTACTTC.

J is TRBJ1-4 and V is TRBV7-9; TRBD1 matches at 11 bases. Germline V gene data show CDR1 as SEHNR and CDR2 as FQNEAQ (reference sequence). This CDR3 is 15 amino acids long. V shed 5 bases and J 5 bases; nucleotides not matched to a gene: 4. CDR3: CASSTGQGANEKLFF. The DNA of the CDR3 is TGTGCCAGCAGCACCGGACAGGGGGCGAATGAAAAACTGTTTTTT.

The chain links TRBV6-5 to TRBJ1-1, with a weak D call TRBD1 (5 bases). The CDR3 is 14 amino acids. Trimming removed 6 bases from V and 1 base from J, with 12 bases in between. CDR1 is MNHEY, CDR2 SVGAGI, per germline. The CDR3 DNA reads TGTGCCAGCAGAAAGGCGGGGGGGAACACTGAAGCTTTCTTT. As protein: CASRKAGGNTEAFF.

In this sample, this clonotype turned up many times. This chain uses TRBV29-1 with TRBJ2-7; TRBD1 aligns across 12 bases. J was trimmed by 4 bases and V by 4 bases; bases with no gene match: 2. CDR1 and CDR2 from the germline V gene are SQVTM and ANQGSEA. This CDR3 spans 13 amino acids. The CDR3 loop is CSVVGQGAYEQYF. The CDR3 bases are TGCAGCGTTGTGGGACAGGGGGCATACGAGCAGTACTTC.

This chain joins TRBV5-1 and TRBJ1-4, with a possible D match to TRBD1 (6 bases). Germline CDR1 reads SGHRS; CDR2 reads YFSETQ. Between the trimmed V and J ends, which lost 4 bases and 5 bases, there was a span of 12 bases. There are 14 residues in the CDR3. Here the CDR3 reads CASSPGQKNEKLFF. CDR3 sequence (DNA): TGCGCCAGCAGCCCGGGACAAAAGAATGAAAAACTGTTTTTT.

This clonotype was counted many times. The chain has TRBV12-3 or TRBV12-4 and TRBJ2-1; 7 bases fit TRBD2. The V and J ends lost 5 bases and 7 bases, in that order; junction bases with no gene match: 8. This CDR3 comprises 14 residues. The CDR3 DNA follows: TGTGCCAGCAGTAGACGACTAGCCCTTAATGAGCAGTTCTTC. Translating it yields CASSRRLALNEQFF.

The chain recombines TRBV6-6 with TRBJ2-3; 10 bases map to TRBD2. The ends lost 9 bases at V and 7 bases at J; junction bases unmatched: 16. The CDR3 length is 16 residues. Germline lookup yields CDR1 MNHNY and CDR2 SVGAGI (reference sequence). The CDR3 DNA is TGTGCCAGTGAGTCGACTAGCGGGTACTACACGAATACGCAGTATTTT. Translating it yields CASESTSGYYTNTQYF.

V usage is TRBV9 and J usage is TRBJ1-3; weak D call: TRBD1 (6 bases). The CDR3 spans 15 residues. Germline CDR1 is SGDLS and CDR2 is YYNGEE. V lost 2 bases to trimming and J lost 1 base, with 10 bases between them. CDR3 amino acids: CASSVEGQSGNTIYF. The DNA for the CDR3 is TGTGCCAGCAGCGTTGAGGGACAATCTGGAAACACCATATATTTT.

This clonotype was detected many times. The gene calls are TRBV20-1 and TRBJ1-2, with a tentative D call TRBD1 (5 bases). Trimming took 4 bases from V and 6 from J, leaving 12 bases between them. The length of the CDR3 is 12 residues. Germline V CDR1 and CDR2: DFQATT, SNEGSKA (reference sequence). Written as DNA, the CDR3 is TGCAGTGCTAAGGGGCAGGGCGATGGCTACACCTTC. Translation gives CSAKGQGDGYTF.

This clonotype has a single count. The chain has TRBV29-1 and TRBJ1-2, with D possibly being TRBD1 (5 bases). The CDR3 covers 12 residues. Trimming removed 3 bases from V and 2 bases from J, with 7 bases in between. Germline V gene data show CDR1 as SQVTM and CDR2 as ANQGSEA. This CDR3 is CSVDPGNYGYTF. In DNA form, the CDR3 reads TGCAGCGTTGATCCAGGGAACTATGGCTACACCTTC.

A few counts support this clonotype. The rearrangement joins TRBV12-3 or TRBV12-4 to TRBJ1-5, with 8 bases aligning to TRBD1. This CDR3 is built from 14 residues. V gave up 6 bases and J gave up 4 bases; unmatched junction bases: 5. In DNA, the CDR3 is TGTGCCAGCAGCCGGGACAGGACTAATCAGCCCCAGCATTTT. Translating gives CASSRDRTNQPQHF.

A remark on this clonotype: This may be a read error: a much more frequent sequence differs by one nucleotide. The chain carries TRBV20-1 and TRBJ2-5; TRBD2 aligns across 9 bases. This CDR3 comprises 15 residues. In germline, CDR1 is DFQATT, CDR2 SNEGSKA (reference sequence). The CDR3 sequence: CGVVLAGTFQETQYF. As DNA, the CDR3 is TGCGGTGTAGTGCTAGCGGGGACCTTCCAAGAGACCCAGTACTTC.